This TCR beta chain was retrieved from a study of blood T cell repertoires in COVID-19. Turning to the study itself: The analysed material was cDNA or gDNA that came from T cells, B-cell-depleted T cells, or PBMCs.

The CDR3 consists of 18 residues. V gave up 5 bases and J gave up 2 bases; unmatched junction bases: 14. The V gene's germline CDR1 is LNHDA and CDR2 SQIVND (reference sequence). In the original analysis: Estimation of nucleated cell counts was performed using reference gene primer amplification. TCRdb's copy holds only in-frame clones and misses some; the assay was immunoSEQ multiplex PCR. V, J and clone size are taken as reported in that table, and D and trimming were inferred from the DNA itself. The sample shows about 210,000 clones, 65% to 85% of them seen only once. In this sample, this clone turned up a few times.

The sequenced material came from peripheral blood. V is TRBV19 and J is TRBJ2-7, with 11 bases identical to TRBD2. This clonotype originated in a human donor in a cohort sampled during active COVID-19. In DNA form, the CDR3 reads TGTGCCAGTAGTCCTCTAGCGGGAGGACTCAATTTACCCTACGAGCAGTACTTC. This gives the protein CASSPLAGGLNLPYEQYF. Looking up the rest from reference TRBV19 and TRBJ2-7 gives the full variable domain: DGGITQSPKYLFRKEGQNVTLSCEQNLNHDAMYWYRQDPGQGLRLIYYSQIVNDFQKGDIAEGYSVSREKKESFPLTVTSAQKNPTAFYLCASSPLAGGLNLPYEQYFGPGTRLTVT.